These T cell receptor beta chains were read from a single sample in a study of T cells after yellow fever vaccination. One entry per CDR3 protein results from TCRdb running MiXCR on the 5' RACE reads. This sample has approximately 550,000 distinct CDR3 sequences, with about 19% found just once. The sample in question was PBMCs, obtained 15 days after the yellow fever booster vaccination. The origin of the receptors is a man aged 30 to 39 who received the YFV17D yellow fever vaccine. Both conserved end residues are part of each CDR3. The D gene is left open where the match is weak. Clone size, where shown, is once, few, many, or a class for clones that have expanded.

length | D | J | V | size | DNA | CDR3
14 | NA | TRBJ2-7 | TRBV7-2 | NA | TGTGCCAGCAGCTTAACCCTGCGACCCTACGAGCAGTACTTC | CASSLTLRPYEQYF
14 | TRBD2 | TRBJ2-7 | TRBV2 | NA | TGTGCCAGCAGTGGACTAGCGGGGCGCTACGAGCAGTACTTC | CASSGLAGRYEQYF
14 | TRBD1 | TRBJ1-2 | TRBV3-1 | few | TGTGCCAGCAGCGACACAGGGGGTAATGAAGGCTACACCTTC | CASSDTGGNEGYTF
14 | NA | TRBJ2-1 | TRBV7-6 | NA | TGTGCCAGCAGCCGCACGGCCCTCGGGAATGAGCAGTTCTTC | CASSRTALGNEQFF
13 | NA | TRBJ2-5 | TRBV29-1 | NA | TGCAGCGTTGAAAGACTAGATGTGGAGACCCAGTACTTC | CSVERLDVETQYF
12 | NA | TRBJ2-5 | TRBV28 | NA | TGTGCCAGCGGTTATAGGAGCGAGACCCAGTACTTC | CASGYRSETQYF
16 | NA | TRBJ2-1 | TRBV7-9 | few | TGTGCCAGCAGCTCGCCCACAGGGCCCCCCTACAATGAGCAGTTCTTC | CASSSPTGPPYNEQFF
14 | NA | TRBJ2-5 | TRBV7-6 | many | TGTGCCAGCAGCTACGGACAGCTCCAAGAGACCCAGTACTTC | CASSYGQLQETQYF
13 | NA | TRBJ2-2 | TRBV10-3 | few | TGTGCCATCATTGACAGCTTCACCGGGGAGCTGTTTTTT | CAIIDSFTGELFF
17 | NA | TRBJ1-1 | TRBV9 | NA | TGTGCCAGCAGCGTAGCTGTTGGGGGAGCTGGTGACACTGAAGCTTTCTTT | CASSVAVGGAGDTEAFF
16 | TRBD2 | TRBJ2-1 | TRBV5-1 | few | TGCGCCAGCAGTCCAGCGGGAGGAGAAAGCTACAATGAGCAGTTCTTC | CASSPAGGESYNEQFF
15 | TRBD2 | TRBJ2-5 | TRBV7-9 | NA | TGTGCCAGCAGCTACCAGGGACTAGCTCGAGAGACCCAGTACTTC | CASSYQGLARETQYF
14 | TRBD1 | TRBJ2-3 | TRBV29-1 | NA | TGCAGCGTTGATGGGACAGGGGGTACAGATACGCAGTATTTT | CSVDGTGGTDTQYF
15 | NA | TRBJ1-5 | TRBV4-1 | few | TGCGCCAGCAGCCAATATTGGGGGAACAATCAGCCCCAGCATTTT | CASSQYWGNNQPQHF
14 | NA | TRBJ2-7 | TRBV2 | few | TGTGCCAGCCTTTTTGGCGGAGCCTCCTACGAGCAGTACTTC | CASLFGGASYEQYF
17 | NA | TRBJ2-7 | TRBV10-3 | few | TGTGCCATCAGTGAGTCAAATCCTTTACTGCAGGGAGGCGAGCAGTACTTC | CAISESNPLLQGGEQYF
13 | NA | TRBJ2-7 | TRBV4-3 | NA | TGCGCCAGCAGCCAAGGAGGTTTTAACGAGCAGTACTTC | CASSQGGFNEQYF
14 | NA | TRBJ2-3 | TRBV5-1 | NA | TGCGCCAGCAGCTCAGGACATAGCACAGATACGCAGTATTTT | CASSSGHSTDTQYF
13 | NA | TRBJ1-2 | TRBV7-2 | few | TGTGCCAGCAGCTTCCCGGGCCCCTATGGCTACACCTTC | CASSFPGPYGYTF
15 | TRBD1 | TRBJ2-2 | TRBV10-3 | few | TGTGCCATCAGTGGTCGGGACAGGACGACCGGGGAGCTGTTTTTT | CAISGRDRTTGELFF
15 | NA | TRBJ2-1 | TRBV21-1 | NA | TGTGCCAGCAGCAAAGTTAATAGGTCGAACAATGAGCAGTTCTTC | CASSKVNRSNNEQFF
18 | TRBD2 | TRBJ2-1 | TRBV20-1 | many | TGCAGTGCTAGAGAGGCTAGCGGACTCGGGAGCTCCTACAATGAGCAGTTCTTC | CSAREASGLGSSYNEQFF
10 | NA | TRBJ2-1 | TRBV24-1 | few | TGTGCCACCCCCAAGGTTGAGCAGTTCTTC | CATPKVEQFF
13 | NA | TRBJ1-1 | TRBV18 | NA | TGTGCCAGCTCACGGGGTGCGGGCACTGAAGCTTTCTTT | CASSRGAGTEAFF